The clone carrying this TCR beta chain was found many times. This sample is drawn from a study of T cells after yellow fever vaccination. The germline V and J ends were trimmed by 3 bases and 1 base, with 13 bases remaining between them. The CDR3 runs 16 residues. The germline CDR1 and CDR2 sequences are MNHEY and SMNVEV (reference sequence). TCRdb recomputed calls from the 5' RACE reads with MiXCR, one row per CDR3 protein. The sample includes 15,000 or so distinct CDR3 sequences, about 4% of them seen just once. The chain has TRBV27 and TRBJ2-4; D remains unclear. The material was PBMCs, either bulk or a sorted T-cell subset (CD4+, CD8+, memory, or dextramer-sorted; not recorded which), obtained 15 days after the yellow fever booster vaccination. The receptor was isolated from a man younger than 45 who received the YFV17D yellow fever vaccine. The CDR3 DNA reads as TGTGCCAGCAGTTTCGGAAGGGATCCTGCCAAAAACATTCAGTACTTC. Amino acids: CASSFGRDPAKNIQYF.